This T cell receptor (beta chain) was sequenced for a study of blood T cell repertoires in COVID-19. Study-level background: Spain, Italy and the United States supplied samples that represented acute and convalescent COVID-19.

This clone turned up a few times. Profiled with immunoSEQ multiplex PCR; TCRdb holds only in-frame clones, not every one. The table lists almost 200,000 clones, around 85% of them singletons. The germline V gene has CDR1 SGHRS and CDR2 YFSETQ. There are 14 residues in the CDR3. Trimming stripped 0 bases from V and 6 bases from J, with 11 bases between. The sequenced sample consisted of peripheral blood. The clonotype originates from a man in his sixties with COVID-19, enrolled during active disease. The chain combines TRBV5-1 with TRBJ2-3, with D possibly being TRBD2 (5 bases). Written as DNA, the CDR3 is TGCGCCAGCAGCTTGGGCAAACTAGGGGATACGCAGTATTTT. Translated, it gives CASSLGKLGDTQYF.